This entry lists 9 T cell receptor beta chains sequenced from one sample in a study of radiation and T cells in renal cell carcinoma. This table comes from immunoSEQ multiplex PCR, and its TCRdb copy is limited to in-frame clones, with some not included. The repertoire holds 160,000 or so clones, approximately 90% seen once, with approximately 12% in the top ten. Sample time point: blood 2 weeks post-SBRT. Treatment denoted: 15 Gy SBRT to primary tumor, nephrectomy 4 weeks later. Specimen: blood, collected from a patient whose treatment included radiotherapy and nephrectomy. These TCRs come from a woman aged 45-60 years with renal cell carcinoma.

This rearrangement joins TRBV6-5 to TRBJ2-7; 10 nucleotides line up with TRBD2. CDR3 length: 13 residues. The V and J ends lost 8 bases and 3 bases, in that order; junction bases with no gene match: 4. Germline V gene sequence: CDR1 MNHEY, CDR2 SVGAGI. The CDR3 DNA reads TGTGCCAGCCAGCGGGGGGGCTTCTACGAGCAGTACTTC. This codes for CASQRGGFYEQYF.

The table lists this clone with a count of one. V usage is TRBV6-5 and J usage is TRBJ2-1, with D tentatively TRBD1 (6 bases). CDR1 MNHEY and CDR2 SVGAGI come from the germline V gene. The V and J ends lost 9 bases and 5 bases respectively, with 11 bases between them. The length of the CDR3 is 12 residues. CDR3 sequence (DNA): TGTGCCAGTACGACAGGCAACAATGAGCAGTTCTTC. This gives the protein CASTTGNNEQFF.

The J gene is TRBJ2-7, the V gene TRBV6-1, with TRBD1 matching over 12 bases. V was pared by 7 bases and J by 3 bases, with 7 bases of the junction left unmatched. The CDR3 is made up of 15 amino acids. From germline, CDR1 is MNHNS and CDR2 SASEGT. The chain's CDR3 is CASTVRDRGHYEQYF. The CDR3, as DNA: TGTGCCAGCACCGTACGGGACAGGGGGCACTACGAGCAGTACTTC.

The chain has TRBV18 and TRBJ2-5; possible D gene TRBD2, 6 bases. Trimming pared 3 bases from V and 2 bases from J, leaving 7 bases between. Looked up from germline, CDR1 is KGHSH and CDR2 is LQKENI. CDR3 length: 13 amino acids. CDR3 sequence: CASSPTRQETQYF. DNA of the CDR3: TGTGCCAGCTCACCGACTAGACAAGAGACCCAGTACTTC. Using reference TRBV18 and TRBJ2-5 for the parts outside the CDR3, the full variable domain is NAGVMQNPRHLVRRRGQEARLRCSPMKGHSHVYWYRQLPEEGLKFMVYLQKENIIDESGMPKERFSAEFPKEGPSILRIQQVVRGDSAAYFCASSPTRQETQYFGPGTRLLVL.

The V call is TRBV7-2, the J call TRBJ2-5, with 14 positions matching TRBD2. Germline V lookup: CDR1 SGHTA, CDR2 FQGNSA. This CDR3 has 16 residues. V lost 3 bases to trimming and J lost 1 base; unmatched junction nucleotides: 1. Here the CDR3 DNA reads TGTGCCAGCAGCTTTGGACTAGCGGGGGGCCAAGAGACCCAGTACTTC. Its translation is CASSFGLAGGQETQYF.

The V call is TRBV6-1, the J call TRBJ1-5, with a tentative D call TRBD1 (6 bases). Trimming removed 2 bases from V and 7 bases from J, with 18 bases in between. The CDR3 extends over 16 amino acids. Per germline, CDR1 MNHNS and CDR2 SASEGT. In DNA form, the CDR3 reads TGTGCCAGCAGTGAACTCCAACAGGGTGGCGGACAGCCCCAGCATTTT. This sequence encodes CASSELQQGGGQPQHF.

The chain joins TRBV5-1 to TRBJ2-3; D is undetermined. Germline values: CDR1 SGHRS, CDR2 YFSETQ. The CDR3 extends over 14 amino acids. V gave up 4 bases and J gave up 4 bases, with 13 bases separating them. The CDR3 here is CASSRGTWPDTQYF. DNA for the CDR3: TGCGCCAGCAGCCGCGGAACCTGGCCAGATACGCAGTATTTT.

J is TRBJ2-1 and V is TRBV18; either TRBD1 or TRBD2 may supply D (5 bases each). V gave up 5 bases and J gave up 5 bases, with 16 bases separating them. CDR1 and CDR2 (germline): KGHSH, LQKENI. The CDR3 is 15 residues long. CDR3 sequence: CASSSDYGGNNEQFF. The CDR3, as DNA: TGTGCCAGCTCATCCGACTATGGGGGTAACAATGAGCAGTTCTTC.

The CDR3 bases are TGTGCCAGCAGGCTCGGGCTATTCAATGAGCAGTTCTTC. Residues: CASRLGLFNEQFF. The rearrangement links TRBV6-5 to TRBJ2-1; D unresolved. The CDR3 runs to 13 residues. Trimming left V 6 bases short and J 6 bases short, with 12 bases between. Germline V gives CDR1 MNHEY, CDR2 SVGAGI.